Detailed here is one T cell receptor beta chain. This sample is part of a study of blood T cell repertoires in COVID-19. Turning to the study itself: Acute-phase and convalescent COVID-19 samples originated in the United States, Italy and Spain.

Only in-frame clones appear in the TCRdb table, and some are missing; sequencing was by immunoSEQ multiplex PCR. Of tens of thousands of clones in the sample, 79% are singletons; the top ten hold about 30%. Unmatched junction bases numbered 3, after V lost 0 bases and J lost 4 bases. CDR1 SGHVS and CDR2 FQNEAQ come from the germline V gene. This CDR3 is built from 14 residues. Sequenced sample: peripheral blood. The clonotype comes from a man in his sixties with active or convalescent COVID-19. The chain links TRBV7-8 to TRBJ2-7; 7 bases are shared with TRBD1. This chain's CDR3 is CASSLAGTEYEQYF. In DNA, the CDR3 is TGTGCCAGCAGCTTAGCTGGGACAGAGTACGAGCAGTACTTC.